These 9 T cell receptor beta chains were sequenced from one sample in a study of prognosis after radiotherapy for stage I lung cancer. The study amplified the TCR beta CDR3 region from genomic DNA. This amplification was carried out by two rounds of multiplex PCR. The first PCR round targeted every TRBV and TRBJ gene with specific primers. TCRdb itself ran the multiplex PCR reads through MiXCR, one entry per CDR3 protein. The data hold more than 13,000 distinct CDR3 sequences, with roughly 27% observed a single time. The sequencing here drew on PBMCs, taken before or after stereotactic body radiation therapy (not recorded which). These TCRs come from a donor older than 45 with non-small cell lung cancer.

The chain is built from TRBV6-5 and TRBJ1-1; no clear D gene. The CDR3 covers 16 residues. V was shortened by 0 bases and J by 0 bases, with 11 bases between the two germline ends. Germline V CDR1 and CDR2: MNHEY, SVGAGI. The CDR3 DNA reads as TGTGCCAGCAGTTACTCTCACGGCCACATGAACACTGAAGCTTTCTTT. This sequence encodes CASSYSHGHMNTEAFF.

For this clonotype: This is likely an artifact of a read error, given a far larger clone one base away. This CDR3 is CASMWDFNYGYTF. Here the CDR3 DNA reads TGTGCCAGCATGTGGGATTTTAACTATGGCTACACCTTC. The V and J genes are TRBV2 and TRBJ1-2, with D uncertain. CDR3 length: 13 amino acids. Germline V gives CDR1 SNHLY, CDR2 FYNNEI. Trimming cost V 7 bases and J 1 base, with 10 bases left between them. The full variable domain, completed using reference TRBV2 and TRBJ1-2, is EPEVTQTPSHQVTQMGQEVILRCVPISNHLYFYWYRQILGQKVEFLVSFYNNEISEKSEIFDDQFSVERPDGSNFTLKIRSTKLEDSAMYFCASMWDFNYGYTFGSGTRLTVV.

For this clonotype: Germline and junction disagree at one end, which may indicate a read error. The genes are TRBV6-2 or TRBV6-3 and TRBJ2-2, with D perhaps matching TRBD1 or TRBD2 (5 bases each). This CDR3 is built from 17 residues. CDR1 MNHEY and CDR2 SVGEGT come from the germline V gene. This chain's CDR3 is CASSETFGARYTVELFF. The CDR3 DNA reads TGTGCCAGCAGTGAAACGTTCGGGGCCCGGTACACCGTGGAGCTGTTTTTT.

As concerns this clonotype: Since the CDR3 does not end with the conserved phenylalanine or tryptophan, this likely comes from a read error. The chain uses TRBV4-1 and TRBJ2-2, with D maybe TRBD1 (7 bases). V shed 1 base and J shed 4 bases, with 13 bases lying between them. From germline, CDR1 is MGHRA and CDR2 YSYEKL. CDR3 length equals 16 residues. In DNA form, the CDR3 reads TGCGCCAGCAGCCAAGGGAGGGGGCGATGCACCGGGGAGCTGTTTTCT. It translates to CASSQGRGRCTGELFS.

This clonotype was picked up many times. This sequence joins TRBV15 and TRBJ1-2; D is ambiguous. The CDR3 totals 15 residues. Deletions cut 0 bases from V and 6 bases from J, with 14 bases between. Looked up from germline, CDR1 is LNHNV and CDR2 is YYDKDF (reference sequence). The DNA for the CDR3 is TGTGCCACCAGCAGAGAGAGGGAGGGCTGGGATGGCTACACCTTC. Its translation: CATSREREGWDGYTF.

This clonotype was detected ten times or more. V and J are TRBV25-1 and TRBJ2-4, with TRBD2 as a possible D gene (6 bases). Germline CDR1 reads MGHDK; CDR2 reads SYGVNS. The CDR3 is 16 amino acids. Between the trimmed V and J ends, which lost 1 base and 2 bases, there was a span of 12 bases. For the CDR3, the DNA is TGTGCCAGCAGTGAATCGGGAGCAGGGCCCAAAAACATTCAGTACTTC. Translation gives CASSESGAGPKNIQYF. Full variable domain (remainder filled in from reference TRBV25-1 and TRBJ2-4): EADIYQTPRYLVIGTGKKITLECSQTMGHDKMYWYQQDPGMELHLIHYSYGVNSTEKGDLSSESTVSRIRTEHFPLTLESARPSHTSQYLCASSESGAGPKNIQYFGAGTRLSVL.

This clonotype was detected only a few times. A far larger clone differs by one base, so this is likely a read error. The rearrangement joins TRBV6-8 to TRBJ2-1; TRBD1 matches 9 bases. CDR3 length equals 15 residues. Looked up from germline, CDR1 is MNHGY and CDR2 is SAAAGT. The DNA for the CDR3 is TGTGTCAGCGGGTTAGGACAGGGGTCCTACAATGAGCAGTTCTTC. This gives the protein CVSGLGQGSYNEQFF.

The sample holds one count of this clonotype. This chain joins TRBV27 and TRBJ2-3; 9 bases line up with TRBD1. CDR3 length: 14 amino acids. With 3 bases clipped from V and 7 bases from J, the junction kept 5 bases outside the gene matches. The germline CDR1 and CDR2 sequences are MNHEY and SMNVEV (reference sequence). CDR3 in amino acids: CASSFAGTGYTQYF. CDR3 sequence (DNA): TGTGCCAGCAGTTTTGCGGGGACAGGGTATACGCAGTATTTT.

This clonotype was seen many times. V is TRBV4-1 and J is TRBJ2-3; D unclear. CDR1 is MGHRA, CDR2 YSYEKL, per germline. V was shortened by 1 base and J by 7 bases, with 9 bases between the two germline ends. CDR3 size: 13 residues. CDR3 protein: CASSQVGEHTQYF. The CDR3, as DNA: TGCGCCAGCAGCCAAGTCGGCGAGCATACGCAGTATTTT.